The 28 T cell receptor beta chains in this list originate from one sample, sequenced in a study of T cell repertoires in cytomegalovirus infection. TCRdb recomputed calls from the reads with MiXCR, one row per CDR3 protein. The table shows 500,000 to 600,000 distinct CDR3 sequences, with 16% occurring only once. The sample consisted of CD8+ T cells from PBMCs. These receptors were taken from a human donor in good health (CMV status not recorded). Some clones in this sample may be carry-over from other donors' samples.

The chain uses TRBV4-1 and TRBJ1-1; D remains ambiguous. Germline V gene sequence: CDR1 MGHRA, CDR2 YSYEKL. The CDR3 has 15 amino acids. The V and J ends lost 0 bases and 5 bases respectively, with 13 bases between them. The CDR3 DNA reads TGCGCCAGCAGCCAAGATATAGCAGGCGGAACTGAAGCTTTCTTT. This gives the protein CASSQDIAGGTEAFF.

This clonotype was detected a few times. This chain links TRBV7-6 with TRBJ1-1; D may be TRBD1 (6 bases). The CDR3 loop spans 14 amino acids. In germline, CDR1 is SGHVS, CDR2 FNYEAQ. V lost 5 bases and J 4 bases, leaving 14 bases between the germline ends. CDR3 DNA: TGTGCCAGCAGCAGGCCGGGGGCGCGCACTGAAGCTTTCTTT. Amino acid sequence: CASSRPGARTEAFF.

This rearrangement joins TRBV7-9 to TRBJ1-3, with D unresolved. This CDR3 region has 13 residues. CDR1 is SEHNR, CDR2 FQNEAQ, per germline (reference sequence). V lost 8 bases and J 7 bases, leaving 15 bases between the germline ends. The CDR3 DNA reads as TGTGCCAGCGCCGACACCTCTACTAACACCATATATTTT. It translates to CASADTSTNTIYF.

This clonotype was seen repeatedly, ten times or more. The J gene is TRBJ2-1, the V gene TRBV19; no definite D call. Per the germline V gene, CDR1 is LNHDA and CDR2 is SQIVND (reference sequence). The CDR3 runs to 16 residues. V shed 6 bases and J shed 3 bases, with 18 bases lying between them. CDR3 in amino acids: CASSLAGENYYNEQFF. The CDR3 coding sequence is TGTGCCAGTAGCCTCGCTGGCGAAAACTACTACAATGAGCAGTTCTTC.

The chain uses TRBV5-6 and TRBJ2-6, with D possibly being TRBD1 or TRBD2 (5 bases each). Germline lookup yields CDR1 SGHDT and CDR2 YYEEEE. Deletions cut 0 bases from V and 0 bases from J, with 13 bases between. This CDR3 is 18 amino acids long. Here the CDR3 DNA reads TGTGCCAGCAGCTTGGTGAGGGGAGCCCACTCTGGGGCCAACGTCCTGACTTTC. Translation: CASSLVRGAHSGANVLTF. The complete variable domain, with remaining parts taken from reference TRBV5-6 and TRBJ2-6, reads DAGVTQSPTHLIKTRGQQVTLRCSPKSGHDTVSWYQQALGQGPQFIFQYYEEEERQRGNFPDRFSGHQFPNYSSELNVNALLLGDSALYLCASSLVRGAHSGANVLTFGAGSRLTVL.

A remark on this clonotype: It is likely a read error, because the conserved phenylalanine at the end of the CDR3 is missing. This chain joins TRBV6-1 and TRBJ2-5, with 8 bases identical to TRBD2. Germline assignment: CDR1 MNHNS and CDR2 SASEGT. Germline trimming cut 5 bases from V and 5 bases from J; bases unmatched to any gene: 19. The CDR3 spans 18 residues. CDR3 region: CASSHDWSGRTDRETQYL. The CDR3 nucleotides are TGTGCCAGCAGTCACGACTGGAGCGGGAGAACCGACCGGGAGACCCAGTACCTC.

This clonotype was observed a few times. This chain connects TRBV29-1 to TRBJ2-2, with TRBD2 identical over 8 bases. The CDR3 has 14 residues. Germline trimming cut 7 bases from V and 4 bases from J; bases unmatched to any gene: 8. The germline V gene has CDR1 SQVTM and CDR2 ANQGSEA. The CDR3 loop is CSGVVGGGTGELFF. Written as DNA, the CDR3 is TGCAGCGGGGTCGTCGGGGGGGGCACCGGGGAGCTGTTTTTT.

This clonotype occurred many times. This rearrangement joins TRBV7-3 to TRBJ2-2; the match to TRBD1 covers 7 bases. V was clipped by 5 bases and J by 0 bases; unmatched bases: 6. CDR3 length equals 16 residues. Germline CDR1 reads SGHTA; CDR2 reads FQGTGA. The CDR3 nucleotides are TGTGCCAGCAGCATTAACAGGGGACCGAACACCGGGGAGCTGTTTTTT. It yields the protein CASSINRGPNTGELFF.

To note about this clonotype: Being one base from a much bigger clone, this may be a read error. Here the CDR3 omits its conserved ending phenylalanine or tryptophan, so a read error is the likely source. The chain links TRBV19 to TRBJ2-5; 7 bases are shared with TRBD2. CDR3 length: 17 amino acids. Germline V CDR1 and CDR2: LNHDA, SQIVND (reference sequence). Germline trimming cut 3 bases from V and 5 bases from J; bases unmatched to any gene: 15. CDR3 sequence reads: CASSIGGGWRELETQYY. The DNA of the CDR3 is TGTGCCAGTAGTATCGGTGGAGGCTGGCGGGAGTTGGAGACCCAGTACTAC.

This clonotype was observed a handful of times. V usage is TRBV10-3 and J usage is TRBJ1-2; D is perhaps TRBD1 (5 bases). CDR3 length: 13 residues. The V end was cut by 10 bases, the J end by 6 bases, with 18 bases between. The germline gives CDR1 ENHRY, CDR2 SYGVKD. The CDR3 nucleotides read TGTGCCACCAACAGAGGGGAATCGGATGGCTACACCTTC. Translating it yields CATNRGESDGYTF.

About this clonotype: A much larger clone sits a single nucleotide away, making a read error possible. V and J are TRBV11-2 and TRBJ1-3; tentative D call: TRBD1 (5 bases). CDR1 is SGHAT and CDR2 is FQNNGV in the germline V gene. V dropped 5 bases and J dropped 8 bases, with 10 bases sitting between them. This CDR3 spans 12 amino acids. The CDR3 region has the DNA TGTGCCAGCAGCCTCGGGGGATACACCATATATTTT. Translation: CASSLGGYTIYF.

A few counts support this clonotype. The chain combines TRBV20-1 with TRBJ2-7, with D unresolved. V was cut by 1 base and J by 3 bases, with 10 bases left in between. The V gene's germline CDR1 is DFQATT and CDR2 SNEGSKA (reference sequence). This CDR3 has 13 residues. The CDR3 DNA follows: TGCAGTGCTAGAGTGGCAGCACACTACGAGCAGTACTTC. Protein: CSARVAAHYEQYF.

This clonotype was recorded many times. The chain uses TRBV7-9 and TRBJ2-7; TRBD1 matches 12 bases. The CDR3 is made up of 15 amino acids. Germline values: CDR1 SEHNR, CDR2 FQNEAQ (reference sequence). The V and J ends lost 3 bases and 4 bases, in that order; junction bases with no gene match: 4. For the CDR3, the DNA is TGTGCCAGCAGCTTTAGGGACAGGGGGCGTTACGAGCAGTACTTC. This sequence encodes CASSFRDRGRYEQYF.

This clonotype was counted ten times or more. This chain uses TRBV12-3 or TRBV12-4 with TRBJ2-1, with 7 bases matching TRBD2. This CDR3 has 16 residues. The J segment lost 5 bases and the V segment lost 3 bases, leaving 10 bases of the junction unmatched. CDR3 bases: TGTGCCAGCAGTTTTAAGGGCGGGGGAACCGACAATGAGCAGTTCTTC. Translation gives CASSFKGGGTDNEQFF.

The V gene is TRBV27, the J gene TRBJ2-1; 9 bases map to TRBD2. Germline values: CDR1 MNHEY, CDR2 SMNVEV (reference sequence). Trimming at V came to 6 bases and at J to 6 bases, leaving 3 bases not matched to a gene. The CDR3 runs 13 residues. The CDR3 sequence: CASRASGTNEQFF. Written as DNA, the CDR3 is TGTGCCAGCAGGGCTAGCGGGACCAATGAGCAGTTCTTC.

Comments on this clonotype: Lacking the conserved final phenylalanine or tryptophan, this CDR3 likely reflects a read error. The gene calls are TRBV6-5 and TRBJ2-7, with 8 nucleotides matching TRBD2. CDR3 length: 16 amino acids. The germline V gene encodes CDR1 MNHEY and CDR2 SVGAGI. The ends lost 0 bases at V and 6 bases at J; junction bases unmatched: 10. CDR3 amino acids: CASSYSQDSGEVEQYL. For the CDR3, the DNA is TGTGCCAGCAGTTACTCGCAAGATAGCGGGGAAGTCGAGCAGTACTTA.

Notes on this clonotype: This may stem from a read error, because a much larger clone lies one nucleotide away. This sequence joins TRBV5-6 and TRBJ2-1, with D uncertain. CDR1 and CDR2 from the germline V gene are SGHDT and YYEEEE. CDR3 size: 12 residues. CDR3 bases: TGTGCCAGCAAATTCAGTGGAAATGTGCAGTTCTTC. Residues: CASKFSGNVQFF.

This clonotype was seen ten or more times. The chain carries TRBV7-3 and TRBJ2-3; TRBD1 is a possible D gene (7 bases). The ends were cut back, 3 bases at V and 0 bases at J, with 19 bases in the middle. This CDR3 is 18 amino acids long. Germline V lookup: CDR1 SGHTA, CDR2 FQGTGA. The CDR3: CASSFPRETGFSTDTQYF. The CDR3 DNA follows: TGTGCCAGCAGCTTCCCCCGGGAGACAGGGTTTAGCACAGATACGCAGTATTTT.

This clonotype was detected only a few times. The chain employs TRBV20-1 and TRBJ2-7; 7 bases fit TRBD2. Germline CDR1 is DFQATT and CDR2 is SNEGSKA (reference sequence). V shed 4 bases and J 0 bases; nucleotides not matched to a gene: 3. This CDR3 has 13 residues. This CDR3 is CSATSGSSYEQYF. The CDR3 bases are TGCAGTGCTACTAGCGGCAGCTCCTACGAGCAGTACTTC.

This clonotype was seen only once. A much larger clone differs from this one at a single base, so this may be a read error. This chain links TRBV7-9 with TRBJ1-1; D is unclear. Germline loops: CDR1 SEHNR, CDR2 FQNEAQ (reference sequence). This CDR3 comprises 15 residues. CDR3 sequence (DNA): TGTGCCAGCATCCCTTATGGAGGGATTAACACTGAAGCTATCTTT. Its protein is CASIPYGGINTEAIF.

This clonotype was picked up many times. V usage is TRBV7-8 and J usage is TRBJ2-1, with 8 bases that match TRBD2. The CDR3 spans 16 residues. Germline CDR1 reads SGHVS; CDR2 reads FQNEAQ. V was pared by 2 bases and J by 5 bases, with 8 bases of the junction left unmatched. The CDR3 region has the DNA TGTGCCAGCAGCTTACCAGCGGGAGAAGAAAACAATGAGCAGTTCTTC. Protein: CASSLPAGEENNEQFF.

This clonotype was found many times. The rearrangement joins TRBV4-2 to TRBJ2-7; 10 bases match TRBD1. This CDR3 is 15 amino acids long. J gave up 5 bases and V 1 base, and 5 bases lay outside the gene matches. Germline CDR1 reads LGHNA; CDR2 reads YNFKEQ. The CDR3 reads CASSQADRGLNEQYF. The CDR3 DNA reads TGTGCCAGCAGCCAAGCAGACAGGGGGCTCAACGAGCAGTACTTC.

V and J are TRBV27 and TRBJ2-3, with TRBD2 identical over 14 bases. The V gene end was trimmed by 4 bases and the J gene end by 4 bases; junction bases not matched to a gene: 7. The CDR3 runs 17 residues. From germline, CDR1 is MNHEY and CDR2 SMNVEV (reference sequence). In nucleotides, the CDR3 is TGTGCCAGCAGTTCAAGGACTAGCGGGAGGAGGGCAGATACGCAGTATTTT. It is translated as CASSSRTSGRRADTQYF.

A remark on this clonotype: A read error is possible here, since a much larger clone lies one base away. J is TRBJ1-2 and V is TRBV11-2; the D is unclear. V was pared by 3 bases and J by 1 base, with 6 bases between. Looked up from germline, CDR1 is SGHAT and CDR2 is FQNNGV. CDR3 size: 13 residues. CDR3 sequence reads: CASSFSNNYGYTF. In nucleotides, the CDR3 is TGTGCCAGCAGCTTTTCCAATAACTATGGCTACACCTTC.

This chain links TRBV4-2 with TRBJ2-3, with D tentatively TRBD1 or TRBD2 (7 bases each). V lost 0 bases to trimming and J lost 6 bases, with 16 bases between them. Germline V gene data show CDR1 as LGHNA and CDR2 as YNFKEQ. The CDR3 runs 16 residues. The CDR3: CASSQDIRGRGDTQYF. The CDR3 DNA follows: TGTGCCAGCAGCCAAGATATCAGGGGGAGGGGGGATACGCAGTATTTT.

The chain carries TRBV10-3 and TRBJ2-7; D gene uncertain. Trimming stripped 4 bases from V and 3 bases from J, with 10 bases between. This CDR3 contains 13 residues. Germline V gene sequence: CDR1 ENHRY, CDR2 SYGVKD. CDR3 loop: CAISGGQVYEQYF. The CDR3, as DNA: TGTGCCATCAGTGGCGGCCAGGTCTACGAGCAGTACTTC.

This clonotype was counted at least ten times. The chain joins TRBV12-3 or TRBV12-4 to TRBJ2-5; perhaps TRBD2 as D (6 bases). The CDR3 is 15 residues long. V was shortened by 3 bases and J by 1 base, with 12 bases between the two germline ends. The CDR3 nucleotides are TGTGCCAGCAGTTTCCCGACTAGGAGCCAAGAGACCCAGTACTTC. Its protein is CASSFPTRSQETQYF.

The CDR3 DNA follows: TGTGCCAGCAGTTTTCGGCTAACTAACACCGGGGAGCTGTTTTTT. Translation: CASSFRLTNTGELFF. V usage is TRBV28 and J usage is TRBJ2-2; D is unclear. The CDR3 is 15 residues long. V was clipped by 3 bases and J by 2 bases, with 10 bases between them. In germline, CDR1 is MDHEN, CDR2 SYDVKM.